This TCR beta chain was captured by sequencing in a study of Graves' ophthalmopathy and Graves' hyperthyroidism (dated by TCRdb to 2017 to 2018). At the level of the whole study: Peripheral blood was collected before any treatment was given, at the time of initial diagnosis. In total, around 130 blood samples were TCR-sequenced: fewer than 50 ophthalmopathy, some 75 hyperthyroidism and approximately 17 hyperthyroidism-to-ophthalmopathy patients. The 90 to 100 discovery patients were randomly divided into training and test sets at a 7:3 ratio. In roughly 6 hyperthyroidism patients, T-cell repertoires of thyroid tissue and blood were compared. Once sampling was done, hyperthyroidism patients were given methimazole at a starting dose of 30 mg daily, while ophthalmopathy patients were given high-dose intravenous methylprednisolone. A discovery set of 90 to 100 patients (roughly 43 ophthalmopathy, 57 stable hyperthyroidism) was enrolled to explore V-J signatures distinguishing ophthalmopathy from hyperthyroidism. The study used TCR beta repertoire signatures to distinguish Graves' ophthalmopathy from Graves' hyperthyroidism and to predict progression to ophthalmopathy. For independent validation, a separate cohort was made up of about 18 hyperthyroidism patients plus 17 patients who later progressed from hyperthyroidism to ophthalmopathy.

For repertoire sequencing, TCR beta CDR3 regions were amplified from RNA transcripts. HTBI primers and the Qiagen OneStep RT-PCR kit were used in a first-round RT-PCR, which was followed by a second-round multiplex PCR, size selection and purification. Libraries were sequenced on an Illumina HiSeq2000 using paired-end 100 bp reads. The paper's data handling went like this. SOAPnuke was used to process the reads, removing any read that contained adapters or uncalled bases, had a mean Phred below 15, or lacked an exact match to the constant primer or identifier. COPE v1.2.5 was used to merge high-quality paired reads. Unique nucleotide sequences were defined as clonotypes and aligned to IMGT TRB V, D and J references using MiTCR v1.1. Only V-J combinations with frequency above 0.0001 were analysed, covering about 99% of repertoires. For each V-J combination, a TCR clonal expansion and chaos score was defined as F50 clonal expansion divided by the chaos observed in the TCRdist matrix. Features were reduced by Welch's t-statistics and random forest to approximately 12 V-J combinations, which fed a naive Bayes classifier. The Morisita-Horn index was used to measure how similar the thyroid and blood repertoires were. Clones were called with MiXCR by TCRdb after fastp trimmed the public reads at Q25, and only in-frame beta chains were retained. Duplicate CDR3 protein sequences are folded into a single record with the most common DNA and genes. Clone size and V and J calls follow TCRdb, not the original study. Counted in this sample were 350,000 to 400,000 distinct CDR3 sequences; 15% to 20% of them appeared once. Jointly, the top ten make up about 1.4% of the sample.

Ophthalmopathy patients were characterized by moderately to severely active disease, a Clinical Activity Score of at least 3, a NOSPECS grade of at least 4, and a disease duration under 3 months. Patients with other autoimmune diseases, uncontrolled infections, pregnancy or lactation were excluded. Clinical symptoms, serum thyroxine, TRAb, thyroid ultrasound and orbital computed tomography formed the basis of the diagnosis. Ficoll-Paque density gradient centrifugation was used to isolate PBMCs from around 10 ml of fresh peripheral blood. Total RNA was extracted with Trizol reagent and quality-checked on an Agilent 2100 Bioanalyzer. Broader findings and caveats from the paper: In cross-validation, the 13-signature model distinguished ophthalmopathy from stable hyperthyroidism with more than 85% sensitivity and 81.08% specificity, while in the test set the corresponding values were roughly 80% and 75%. Among expanded thyroid clonotypes with frequency above 0.001, most also showed up in blood, which suggests that blood repertoires may reflect the thyroid immune response. In validation, the model predicted ophthalmopathy progression with about 71% sensitivity and 72% to 80% specificity; some 13 predicted patients were CT-confirmed with GO in a median of around 6.5 months. No statistical method was used to predetermine the sample size, and group allocation was not hidden from the investigators.

V and J are truncated by 5 bases and 2 bases respectively, leaving an intervening sequence of 19 bases. CDR1 and CDR2 are read off the germline V gene as MDHEN and SYDVKM. Reading from cysteine to phenylalanine, the CDR3 counts 16 amino acids. Only CDR3 DNA is held: 48 bases, read in frame from base 1. This clonotype was recorded many times. Its antigen has not been determined. No much larger clone is present one base from it, and per-base qualities are unavailable. Specimen: peripheral blood. The chain was built from TRBV28 and TRBJ2-7; the D call is possibly TRBD1 or TRBD2, each sharing 6 bases. The sequence was collected from a woman between 18 and 29 years old with Graves' ophthalmopathy. Donor details come from another sample of the same person, matched by shared clones. The CDR3 corresponds to CASSEFGGRPPYEQYF. In nucleotides, the sequence is TGTGCCAGCAGTGAATTTGGGGGGCGCCCCCCCTACGAGCAGTACTTC.